A single sample is the source of the 26 T cell receptor beta chains below, sequenced in a study of blood T cell repertoires in COVID-19. Sequencing was performed with immunoSEQ multiplex PCR; in TCRdb, only in-frame clones are kept and a portion is missing. The sample lists about 210,000 clones, roughly four fifths occurring once. The sequencing sample was made of peripheral blood. These receptors all come from a woman between 50 and 59 years old with active or convalescent COVID-19.

The chain uses TRBV5-5 and TRBJ1-5; D remains ambiguous. Per the germline V gene, CDR1 is SGHKS and CDR2 is YYEKEE (reference sequence). Trimming left V 4 bases short and J 0 bases short, with 8 bases between. The CDR3 has 14 residues. For the CDR3, the DNA is TGTGCCAGCAGCCGGGATCTTAGCAATCAGCCCCAGCATTTT. Translation: CASSRDLSNQPQHF.

The chain is built from TRBV18 and TRBJ2-7; 7 bases map to TRBD2. CDR1 is KGHSH, CDR2 LQKENI, per germline. With 3 bases clipped from V and 4 bases from J, the junction kept 9 bases outside the gene matches. The CDR3 is made up of 15 amino acids. The CDR3 bases are TGTGCCAGCTCACCTCCAGGACTAGGCAAATACGAGCAGTACGTC. Residues: CASSPPGLGKYEQYV.

This chain uses TRBV6-5 with TRBJ2-7; 8 nucleotides line up with TRBD1. This CDR3 contains 14 residues. Germline CDR1 is MNHEY and CDR2 is SVGAGI. Trimming at V came to 10 bases and at J to 1 base, leaving 9 bases not matched to a gene. CDR3 nucleotide sequence: TGTGCCATTAGCCAGGGGGCGGCGTCCTACGAGCAGTACGTC. Its protein is CAISQGAASYEQYV.

This clone was observed once. The sample holds other DNA sequences that translate to the same CDR3. The chain carries TRBV19 and TRBJ1-5; no clear D. The germline V gene has CDR1 LNHDA and CDR2 SQIVND (reference sequence). CDR3 size: 13 residues. V was clipped by 6 bases and J by 0 bases, with 6 bases between them. The CDR3 bases are TGTGCCAGTAGCATCAGTAGCAATCAGCCCCAGCATTTT. This codes for CASSISSNQPQHF.

The chain joins TRBV10-3 to TRBJ2-7, with 7 bases aligning to TRBD1. From germline, CDR1 is ENHRY and CDR2 SYGVKD. CDR3 length equals 13 residues. V lost 7 bases and J lost 5; bases outside the gene matches: 8. The CDR3 region has the DNA TGTGCCATCACCGAAGGACAGGCTAACGAGCAGTACGTC. It yields the protein CAITEGQANEQYV.

Ten or more counts support this clone. The chain carries TRBV6-4 and TRBJ2-1; TRBD2 agrees at 8 bases. The J segment lost 9 bases and the V segment lost 3 bases, leaving 10 bases of the junction unmatched. The CDR3 has 15 residues. Germline CDR1 MRHNA, CDR2 SNTAGT. Written as DNA, the CDR3 is TGTGCCAGCAGTGATTTACCGGGAGGGCCGGGTGAGCAGTTCTTC. It is translated as CASSDLPGGPGEQFF.

This clone has only a few counts. CDR3 nucleotides: TGTGGAGTGGGGCGCGACACAGATACGCAGTATTTT. Residues: CGVGRDTDTQYF. The chain employs TRBV11-1 and TRBJ2-3; possibly TRBD1 for D (5 bases). This CDR3 is built from 12 residues. Looked up from germline, CDR1 is SGHAT and CDR2 is FQDESV (reference sequence).

The CDR3 DNA reads TGTGCCAGCTTCCCGCCGGGACTAAATTCACCCCTCCACTTT. Its protein product is CASFPPGLNSPLHF. V gene TRBV2 combines with J gene TRBJ1-6; a weak D match, TRBD1 (5 bases). Trimming removed 8 bases at V and 7 bases at J, with 15 bases between. Germline CDR1 is SNHLY and CDR2 is FYNNEI. The CDR3 is 14 residues long.

The chain has TRBV23-1 and TRBJ2-7; 9 nucleotides match TRBD1. TRBV23-1 is designated an ORF whose function remains uncertain. The CDR3 has 15 amino acids. J lost 2 bases, V lost 5 bases, and 7 bases had no gene match. The DNA for the CDR3 is TGCGCCAGCAGTACTGGGGACAGGGTACCCTACGAGCAGTACGTC. Translated, it gives CASSTGDRVPYEQYV.

V gene TRBV2 combines with J gene TRBJ1-1; 10 bases align to TRBD1. V trimming: 0 bases; J trimming: 10 bases; junction bases outside the gene matches: 14. Per the germline V gene, CDR1 is SNHLY and CDR2 is FYNNEI. This CDR3 is built from 17 residues. CDR3 in amino acids: CASSEAPPDRGPAAAFF. CDR3 sequence (DNA): TGTGCCAGCAGTGAAGCCCCACCAGACAGGGGGCCCGCAGCAGCTTTCTTT.

The chain recombines TRBV9 with TRBJ2-3; D is perhaps TRBD1 (8 bases). V lost 4 bases, J lost 5 bases, and 17 bases lay in between. The CDR3 extends over 15 amino acids. Germline CDR1 reads SGDLS; CDR2 reads YYNGEE. The CDR3 DNA sequence: TGTGCCAGCAGCTCAGGGGGCGGGAGAGGAGATACGCAGTATTTT. Encoded protein: CASSSGGGRGDTQYF.

This chain uses TRBV24-1 with TRBJ1-1; D remains ambiguous. The germline CDR1 and CDR2 sequences are KGHDR and SFDVKD. V lost 7 bases, J lost 1 base, and 15 bases lay in between. The CDR3 spans 15 residues. The CDR3 DNA reads as TGTGCCACCAGGGACTCTTCGGCAGGGAACACTGAAGCTTTCTTT. Its translation: CATRDSSAGNTEAFF.

This sequence joins TRBV19 and TRBJ2-2, with a possible D match to TRBD1 (6 bases). The germline gives CDR1 LNHDA, CDR2 SQIVND (reference sequence). Trimming left V 4 bases short and J 3 bases short, with 6 bases between. The CDR3 is 13 amino acids. This chain's CDR3 is CASSTGDTGELFF. The CDR3 bases are TGTGCCAGTAGTACAGGGGACACCGGGGAGCTGTTTTTT.

V gene TRBV6-2 or TRBV6-3 combines with J gene TRBJ2-3, with D tentatively TRBD2 (6 bases). Germline V gene sequence: CDR1 MNHEY, CDR2 SVGEGT. Trimming pared 2 bases from V and 5 bases from J, leaving 14 bases between. The CDR3 sequence is 15 residues long. CDR3 nucleotide sequence: TGTGCCAGCAGTTACGGCGGGGATGCAGGAGATACGCAGTATTTT. It encodes CASSYGGDAGDTQYF.

CDR3 DNA sequence: TGTGCCAGCGGATCTGGGACAGGGGGATGGACTGAAGCTTTCTTT. Protein sequence: CASGSGTGGWTEAFF. The chain couples TRBV11-2 to TRBJ1-1; 11 nucleotides line up with TRBD1. The CDR3 consists of 15 residues. Unmatched junction bases numbered 10, after V lost 8 bases and J lost 5 bases. Germline CDR1 reads SGHAT; CDR2 reads FQNNGV.

The chain employs TRBV11-2 and TRBJ1-5; D unclear. Trimming shortened V by 4 bases and J by 0 bases, and 4 bases separated the two germline ends. Germline V lookup: CDR1 SGHAT, CDR2 FQNNGV. This CDR3 is 13 amino acids long. CDR3 amino acids: CASSSHSNQPQHF. In DNA, the CDR3 is TGTGCCAGCAGCTCACATAGCAATCAGCCCCAGCATTTT.

The chain uses TRBV7-9 and TRBJ2-3, with D possibly matching TRBD1 (5 bases). CDR3 length equals 13 residues. V was trimmed by 4 bases and J by 4 bases, leaving 9 bases between them. Germline CDR1 SEHNR, CDR2 FQNEAQ (reference sequence). CDR3 residues: CASSWGLADTQYF. CDR3 DNA sequence: TGTGCCAGCAGCTGGGGCCTGGCAGATACGCAGTATTTT.

V usage is TRBV7-7 and J usage is TRBJ2-6; a possible D gene is TRBD1 (5 bases). Germline loops: CDR1 SSHAT, CDR2 FNYEAQ (reference sequence). The CDR3 spans 21 residues. Trimming stripped 2 bases from V and 0 bases from J, with 23 bases between. The CDR3 is CASSLPRAPPGSLSGANVLTF. In DNA form, the CDR3 reads TGTGCCAGCAGCTTACCCCGAGCGCCGCCAGGGTCTCTCTCTGGGGCCAACGTCCTGACTTTC.

The chain recombines TRBV7-2 with TRBJ2-7; D is perhaps TRBD2 (6 bases). The V and J ends lost 0 bases and 3 bases respectively, with 9 bases between them. Germline V gene sequence: CDR1 SGHTA, CDR2 FQGNSA. This CDR3 contains 14 residues. CDR3 sequence reads: CASSLAREGYEQYF. CDR3 DNA sequence: TGTGCCAGCAGCTTAGCGCGGGAAGGCTACGAGCAGTACTTC.

Regarding this clone: At one boundary the junction diverges from the germline segment, which might be a read error. CDR3 sequence: CASTQESGNEQFF. The CDR3 DNA reads TGTGCCAGCACCCAAGAGTCGGGCAATGAGCAGTTCTTC. The genes are TRBV3-1 (or the pseudogene TRBV3-2) and TRBJ2-1, with D uncertain. This CDR3 spans 13 amino acids. Germline V gene lookup returns CDR1 LGHDT and CDR2 YNNKEL (reference sequence).

J is TRBJ2-7 and V is TRBV3-1 (or the pseudogene TRBV3-2); no clear D. Germline V lookup: CDR1 LGHDT, CDR2 YNNKEL (reference sequence). CDR3 length: 13 residues. V lost 4 bases to trimming and J lost 3 bases, with 10 bases between them. CDR3 amino acids: CASSRVGYYEQYF. CDR3 sequence (DNA): TGTGCCAGCAGCCGGGTGGGCTACTACGAGCAGTACTTC.

This clone was seen a single time. V and J are TRBV10-3 and TRBJ2-2; a weak D match, TRBD1 (6 bases). The germline V gene encodes CDR1 ENHRY and CDR2 SYGVKD. CDR3 length: 14 amino acids. The V end was cut by 10 bases, the J end by 6 bases, with 18 bases between. This CDR3 reads CATTRQDVPGELFF. DNA of the CDR3: TGTGCCACCACGAGACAGGATGTACCCGGGGAGCTGTTTTTT.

V gene TRBV7-8 combines with J gene TRBJ1-2; the D gene is possibly TRBD1 (5 bases). Trimming pared 0 bases from V and 5 bases from J, leaving 10 bases between. Germline loops: CDR1 SGHVS, CDR2 FQNEAQ. The CDR3 is 14 residues long. The CDR3 reads CASSLAGQGYGYTF. The CDR3 bases are TGTGCCAGCAGCTTAGCTGGTCAGGGATATGGCTACACCTTC. Using reference TRBV7-8 and TRBJ1-2 for the parts outside the CDR3, the full variable domain is GAGVSQSPRYKVAKRGQDVALRCDPISGHVSLFWYQQALGQGPEFLTYFQNEAQLDKSGLPSDRFFAERPEGSVSTLKIQRTQQEDSAVYLCASSLAGQGYGYTFGSGTRLTVV.

The chain couples TRBV4-1 to TRBJ2-7; TRBD2 matches at 7 bases. With 1 base clipped from V and 3 bases from J, the junction kept 9 bases outside the gene matches. Looked up from germline, CDR1 is MGHRA and CDR2 is YSYEKL. This CDR3 has 16 amino acids. The DNA for the CDR3 is TGCGCCAGCAGCCAAGCTCCGGGAGGACTACTCTACGAGCAGTACTTC. As protein: CASSQAPGGLLYEQYF.

The chain couples TRBV7-2 to TRBJ1-5, with unresolved D. CDR1 SGHTA and CDR2 FQGNSA come from the germline V gene. Trimming shortened V by 4 bases and J by 5 bases, and 9 bases separated the two germline ends. The CDR3 spans 13 residues. CDR3 bases: TGTGCCAGCAGCTACGACGGAGATCAGCCCCAGCATTTT. It yields the protein CASSYDGDQPQHF.

V usage is TRBV6-5 and J usage is TRBJ1-2; D unresolved. The CDR3 length is 13 residues. CDR1 is MNHEY, CDR2 SVGAGI, per germline. V was trimmed by 8 bases and J by 8 bases, leaving 18 bases between them. This CDR3 reads CASGIGEGRGYTF. Here the CDR3 DNA reads TGTGCCAGCGGAATCGGAGAGGGTCGGGGCTACACCTTC.